This section outlines one TCR beta chain sequence together with its context. The table came from immunoSEQ multiplex PCR; TCRdb's copy has only in-frame clones and leaves some out. The sample has a few hundred thousand clones; 80% to 90% are singletons. The sample belongs to a study of blood T cell repertoires in COVID-19. Specimen: PBMCs or T cells enriched from blood (not recorded which). The receptor's source is a man aged 18 to 30 who had recovered from COVID-19.

The CDR3 reads CASSLAVTSGTGEQYF. The CDR3 coding sequence is TGTGCCAGCAGCTTAGCCGTGACTAGCGGGACAGGGGAGCAGTACTTC. The V and J genes are TRBV7-2 and TRBJ2-7; TRBD2 matches 11 bases. The ends lost 0 bases at V and 7 bases at J; junction bases unmatched: 8. This CDR3 has 16 amino acids. Per the germline V gene, CDR1 is SGHTA and CDR2 is FQGNSA. Drawing the rest from reference TRBV7-2 and TRBJ2-7, the complete variable domain is GAGVSQSPSNKVTEKGKDVELRCDPISGHTALYWYRQSLGQGLEFLIYFQGNSAPDKSGLPSDRFSAERTGGSVSTLTIQRTQQEDSAVYLCASSLAVTSGTGEQYFGPGTRLTVT.